This T cell receptor (beta chain) was recovered during a study of CD8 T cells in ankylosing spondylitis. V lost 5 bases and J lost 0, with 15 bases in between. CDR1 is SGHTA, CDR2 FQGNSA, per germline. The length of the CDR3 is 16 residues. Findings of the study overall: Clones linked to disease were reported to show significant enrichment in matched ankylosing spondylitis synovial fluid. Some motif variants had been reported before (in reactive arthritis synovial fluid and blood). What appeared characteristic of ankylosing spondylitis blood was a TCR beta motif of eight highly homologous variants.

Scientists made TCR beta libraries using quantitative 5'-RACE with molecular barcodes. A single record per CDR3 protein comes from TCRdb applying MiXCR to the 5' RACE reads. In the table there are about 130,000 distinct CDR3 sequences, 6% to 8.5% of which are singletons. As for this clonotype: As yet, its antigen is unknown.

The TCR was taken from a male donor with ankylosing spondylitis or in good health (not recorded which). This chain joins TRBV7-2 and TRBJ2-3; D tentatively reads TRBD1 or TRBD2 (5 bases each). Source material: blood, either unsorted or a sorted T cell fraction (not recorded which). The CDR3 loop is CASSPRDGLSTDTQYF. CDR3 DNA: TGTGCCAGCAGCCCTCGGGACGGCCTAAGCACAGATACGCAGTATTTT.